This T cell receptor (beta chain) was captured in a study of blood T cell repertoires in COVID-19. Study at large: Whether acute or convalescent, the COVID-19 samples came from the United States, Italy and Spain. T cells, B-cell-depleted T cells, or PBMCs provided the cDNA or gDNA that served as material.

Per the study methods: Reference gene primer amplification yielded estimated nucleated cell counts. Generated by immunoSEQ multiplex PCR, the TCRdb table keeps only in-frame clones and is missing some. That table is the source of V, J and clone size, and D and trimming were worked out from the DNA. The table shows some 220,000 clones, with more than 65% occurring only once. The CDR3 is 15 residues long. Germline CDR1 SGHRS, CDR2 YFSETQ. V lost 2 bases, J lost 4 bases, and 4 bases stayed unmatched. The chain combines TRBV5-1 with TRBJ2-3; 10 nucleotides match TRBD1. The TCR was taken from a man aged 45 to 65 with active or convalescent COVID-19. The sample comprised peripheral blood. The CDR3 DNA is TGCGCCAGCAGCTTTGACAGGGGGCTAGCAGATACGCAGTATTTT. Protein product: CASSFDRGLADTQYF.